The 14 T cell receptor beta chains below were found in one sample sequenced in a study of shared clonotypes between healthy human individuals. Sequenced by immunoSEQ multiplex PCR; TCRdb stores in-frame clones only, minus some. The sample carries roughly 590,000 clones, roughly 96% recorded once. The naive CD8 subset, CD45RO-negative cells positively selected for CCR7, excluded terminally differentiated effector memory CD45RA+ cells. Material: naive CD8+ T cells sorted from blood. These receptors were collected from a woman in her 30s in good health.

This chain joins TRBV6-5 and TRBJ2-3; D tentatively fits TRBD1 or TRBD2 (5 bases each). The CDR3 runs to 15 residues. Germline V gene data show CDR1 as MNHEY and CDR2 as SVGAGI. V was pared by 6 bases and J by 2 bases, with 15 bases between. Here the CDR3 DNA reads TGTGCCAGCAGCCCGAATTGGGGGTCCACAGATACGCAGTATTTT. It specifies CASSPNWGSTDTQYF.

This chain connects TRBV15 to TRBJ2-3; D uncertain. The germline CDR1 and CDR2 sequences are LNHNV and YYDKDF (reference sequence). This CDR3 is built from 14 residues. V lost 0 bases to trimming and J lost 2 bases, with 6 bases between them. This CDR3 is CATSRDTDTDTQYF. In nucleotides, the CDR3 is TGTGCCACCAGCAGAGATACGGACACAGATACGCAGTATTTT.

A word on this clone: Other DNA sequences within the sample encode an identical CDR3. The V and J genes are TRBV27 and TRBJ2-7; 7 positions agree with TRBD2. Looked up from germline, CDR1 is MNHEY and CDR2 is SMNVEV (reference sequence). The ends lost 2 bases at V and 0 bases at J; junction bases unmatched: 1. The CDR3 consists of 14 residues. CDR3 residues: CASSLRGDSYEQYF. In nucleotides, the CDR3 is TGTGCCAGCAGTTTACGGGGGGACTCCTACGAGCAGTACTTC.

The chain combines TRBV6-4 with TRBJ1-4; the D is unclear. V was clipped by 2 bases and J by 16 bases, with 11 bases between them. CDR1 is MRHNA and CDR2 is SNTAGT in the germline V gene. There are 11 residues in the CDR3. The CDR3 DNA follows: TGTGCCAGCAGTGACGAGACTTCGACGTTTTTT. This codes for CASSDETSTFF.

The genes are TRBV5-1 and TRBJ1-1, with 7 positions matching TRBD1. The germline V gene has CDR1 SGHRS and CDR2 YFSETQ. This CDR3 has 17 residues. J was trimmed by 3 bases and V by 4 bases; bases with no gene match: 15. CDR3: CASSPDRVGVGYTEAFF. CDR3 DNA: TGCGCCAGCAGCCCAGACAGGGTAGGAGTAGGATACACTGAAGCTTTCTTT.

Worth noting for this clone: Other DNA sequences from this sample encode an identical CDR3 as well. The rearrangement links TRBV30 to TRBJ1-2; a weak D match, TRBD1 (5 bases). The V end was cut by 3 bases, the J end by 7 bases, with 6 bases between. The CDR3 covers 10 residues. From germline, CDR1 is GTSNPN and CDR2 SVGIG (reference sequence). DNA of the CDR3: TGTGCCTGGAGGGGGCTTGGCTACACCTTC. This encodes CAWRGLGYTF.

CDR3 protein: CASSEGTSWTEQFF. CDR3 bases: TGTGCCAGCAGCGAAGGGACTAGCTGGACCGAGCAGTTCTTC. The V and J genes are TRBV9 and TRBJ2-1; 9 bases map to TRBD2. Unmatched junction bases numbered 8, after V lost 3 bases and J lost 10 bases. Germline V CDR1 and CDR2: SGDLS, YYNGEE. The CDR3 has 14 residues.

The rearrangement uses TRBV9 and TRBJ2-7, with D unclear. Looked up from germline, CDR1 is SGDLS and CDR2 is YYNGEE. This CDR3 has 15 amino acids. V gave up 0 bases and J gave up 2 bases, with 12 bases separating them. The CDR3 here is CASSVDVGTPYEQYF. CDR3 coding DNA: TGTGCCAGCAGCGTAGACGTGGGTACCCCCTACGAGCAGTACTTC.

This clone was recorded only once. This chain links TRBV4-2 with TRBJ1-1; D uncertain. CDR1 is LGHNA, CDR2 YNFKEQ, per germline. V was trimmed by 0 bases and J by 5 bases, leaving 10 bases between them. CDR3 size: 14 residues. CDR3 sequence (DNA): TGTGCCAGCAGCCAAGAATCTACGCGGACTGAAGCTTTCTTT. Protein product: CASSQESTRTEAFF.

This clone was counted once. The CDR3 nucleotides read TGCAGTGCTAGAGAGAGCCTCGAGCAGTACTTC. This encodes CSARESLEQYF. The chain couples TRBV20-1 to TRBJ2-5; no clear D gene. With the DNA end fitting TRBJ2-7 better, the J assignment may be wrong. Germline CDR1 is DFQATT and CDR2 is SNEGSKA (reference sequence). CDR3 length: 11 residues.

The sample holds a few counts of this clone. This sequence joins TRBV10-2 and TRBJ1-5; no clear D gene. Germline assignment: CDR1 WSHSY and CDR2 SAAADI. CDR3 length equals 14 residues. The germline V and J ends were trimmed by 3 bases and 0 bases, with 6 bases remaining between them. This CDR3 reads CASSERFSNQPQHF. The CDR3 region has the DNA TGCGCCAGCAGTGAAAGGTTTAGCAATCAGCCCCAGCATTTT.

The chain carries TRBV27 and TRBJ2-7; D uncertain. Trimming stripped 5 bases from V and 3 bases from J, with 14 bases between. The CDR3 totals 14 residues. Germline V gene sequence: CDR1 MNHEY, CDR2 SMNVEV (reference sequence). In nucleotides, the CDR3 is TGTGCCAGCAGTCCTACCCGGGCCCTCTACGAGCAGTACTTC. It yields the protein CASSPTRALYEQYF.

The V gene is TRBV5-4, the J gene TRBJ2-2; no clear D. CDR1 is SGHNT and CDR2 is YYREEE in the germline V gene (reference sequence). CDR3 length: 15 amino acids. V gave up 0 bases and J gave up 1 base, with 7 bases separating them. Here the CDR3 DNA reads TGTGCCAGCAGCTTGGCCAGCAGGAACACCGGGGAGCTGTTTTTT. Its translation is CASSLASRNTGELFF.

This chain joins TRBV10-1 and TRBJ2-7; D perhaps matches TRBD1 (5 bases). Deletions cut 3 bases from V and 4 bases from J, with 10 bases between. The length of the CDR3 is 13 residues. The germline V gene encodes CDR1 WNHNN and CDR2 SYGVQD (reference sequence). As DNA, the CDR3 is TGCGCCAGCAGTGACCTTAAGGGGTACGAGCAGTACTTC. This translates into CASSDLKGYEQYF.